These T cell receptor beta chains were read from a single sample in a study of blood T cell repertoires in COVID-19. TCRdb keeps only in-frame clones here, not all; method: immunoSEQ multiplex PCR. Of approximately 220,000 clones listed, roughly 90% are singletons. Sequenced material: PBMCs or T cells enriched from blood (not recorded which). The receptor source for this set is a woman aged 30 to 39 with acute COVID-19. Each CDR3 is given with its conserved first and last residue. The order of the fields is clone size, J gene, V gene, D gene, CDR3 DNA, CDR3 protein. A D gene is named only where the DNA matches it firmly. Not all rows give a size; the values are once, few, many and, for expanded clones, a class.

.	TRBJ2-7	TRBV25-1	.	TGTGCCAGCAGTGATCCTCCTCACGAGCAGTACTTC	CASSDPPHEQYF
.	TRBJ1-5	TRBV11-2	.	TGTGCCAGCAGCCCCGGGAGTCTCACTCAGCCCCAGCATTTT	CASSPGSLTQPQHF
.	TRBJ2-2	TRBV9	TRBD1	TGTGCCAGCACCGTACGGGACAGACCTAACACCGGGGAGCTGTTTTTT	CASTVRDRPNTGELFF
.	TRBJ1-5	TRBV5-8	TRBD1	TGTGCCAGCAGCTTGTACAGGGGATACCATCAGCCCCAGCATTTT	CASSLYRGYHQPQHF
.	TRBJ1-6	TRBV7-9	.	TGTGCCAGCAGCTTAGCGACTGGGAATTCACCCCTCCACTTT	CASSLATGNSPLHF
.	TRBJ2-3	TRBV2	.	TGTGCCAGCAGGGAGACAGGCGATAGCACAGATACGCAGTATTTT	CASRETGDSTDTQYF
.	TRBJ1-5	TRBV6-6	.	TGTGCCAGCGTGGGGGGTCTGGGCAATCAGCCCCAGCATTTT	CASVGGLGNQPQHF
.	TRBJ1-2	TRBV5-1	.	TGCGCCAGCAGCGCGCCCGGGGGTAACTATGGCTACACCTTC	CASSAPGGNYGYTF
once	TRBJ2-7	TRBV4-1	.	TGCGCCAGCAGCCAAGCGGACAGTTACATTTCCTACGAGCAGTACTTC	CASSQADSYISYEQYF
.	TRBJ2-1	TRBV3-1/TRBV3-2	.	TGTGCCAGCAGCCAAGACCGTGACAGGCCGACTTCCTACAATGAGCAGTTCTTC	CASSQDRDRPTSYNEQFF
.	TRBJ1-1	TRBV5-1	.	TGCGCCAGCGGGGTAGGACACCGCACTGAAGCTTTCTTT	CASGVGHRTEAFF
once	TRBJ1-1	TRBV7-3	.	TGTGCCAGCAGCCCGACAGGGAACACTGAAGCTTTCTTT	CASSPTGNTEAFF
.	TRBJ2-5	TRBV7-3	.	TGTGCCAGCAGCTTAGCGGCGGCAGAGACCCAGTACTTC	CASSLAAAETQYF
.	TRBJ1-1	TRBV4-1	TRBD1	TGCGCCAGCAGTTCAGGGGGCGCTGACACTGAAGCTTTCTTT	CASSSGGADTEAFF
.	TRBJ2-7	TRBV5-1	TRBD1	TGCGCCAGCAGCTTGGCTGGGACAGGGTTCTACGAGCAGTACTTC	CASSLAGTGFYEQYF